This TCR beta chain derives from a study of human T cells and chemical hapten exposure (dated by TCRdb to the early 2020s). About the investigation overall: For sensitization, 2% DPC in acetone was applied to a 2 cm by 2 cm area of upper inner arm skin. Throughout the approximately 22-week study period, patients were also given weekly therapeutic DPC doses on the scalp. Patch testing was performed on the upper back with Finn chambers containing 0.01% DPC, and the patch tests were scored after 6 days according to International Contact Dermatitis Research Group standards. The patient cohort, mostly female, included alopecia areata with under or over 50% scalp involvement, alopecia totalis and alopecia universalis. Libraries were pooled for sequencing, and variation in per-sample TCR yields was attributed mainly to small differences in library volumes within the pool. This study followed changes in the peripheral blood TCR repertoire in vivo during primary and secondary sensitization of alopecia patients to the hapten diphenylcyclopropenone (DPC). Blood samples were taken from patients before sensitization (week 0) and at 2, 6 and about 24 weeks after DPC sensitization. Blood for TCR sequencing was provided by twenty-nine alopecia patients at one to four time points (pre-sensitization, 2, 6 and 24 weeks). The investigation overall reported the following: The number of TCRs above 1 in 1000 frequency did not change with DPC sensitization; there was no evidence of global repertoire structure alterations. Because every patient had alopecia, a presumed autoimmune disease, the patients' immune response might differ from that of healthy individuals. Patch test score was positively correlated with the number of PT1 expanded TCRs, with significance at thresholds 8, 16 and 32 but not at 4. After repeated subsampling, the strength of the expansion versus patch-test correlation and the threshold at which it became significant changed. Compared with pre-sensitization or healthy control sets, expanded TCRs formed significantly more large CDR3 similarity clusters, which is consistent with antigen-driven responses.

V is pared back by 6 bases and J by 0 bases, with 9 bases lying between the germline termini. The CDR3 sequence holds 14 residues, the cysteine and phenylalanine included. The sequence is cut down to CDR3 DNA, 42 bases in frame from base 1. In light of the paper, this sample's time point label describes: patch test 2, 6 weeks after DPC sensitization. In the paper's terms, the treatment or condition label means: therapeutic diphenylcyclopropenone sensitization with weekly scalp DPC. Blood at each patch-test visit was drawn before the patch test was applied. To be eligible, patients had to be aged 18 to 70, diagnosed with alopecia and judged suitable for DPC therapy, while pregnant patients were excluded. Total RNA was isolated from unfractionated whole blood collected in Tempus Blood RNA tubes. This clonotype was seen only a few times. The target of this receptor is not known. No base quality information exists; no much larger clone differs at one position.

The library relied on RACE. Reads for this sample came from a NextSeq 500. Library preparation attached unique molecular identifiers to individual cDNA molecules for quantitative, reproducible TCR counting. From each blood RNA sample, both TCR alpha and TCR beta chains were sequenced. The original pipeline was this. Samples had a median of roughly 99,000 TCRs, with a range from roughly 23,224 to 700,000. The Decombinator software suite was used to annotate V, J and CDR3 in the TCR reads. For PS versus PT1 abundance plots, all samples were subsampled to the same number of TCRs (28,000). Expanded TCRs were defined as absent before sensitization and observed at least eight times at the 2-week time point. In TCRdb, the public reads were trimmed at Q25 with fastp and aligned with MiXCR, with productive beta chains retained. One record per CDR3 amino acid sequence lists the most common genes and DNA. TCRdb, not the authors, supplied the V and J calls. Across this sample there are approximately 95,000 distinct CDR3 sequences, with about 10% seen only once. The biggest ten clones account for 2.5% to 4% of the sample.

The sequence was collected from a woman aged 40-49 years with alopecia areata. Some clones in this sample may be carry-over from other donors' samples. Sequenced material: whole blood, taken in connection with sensitization to the hapten diphenylcyclopropenone (DPC). The chain was built from TRBV12-3 or TRBV12-4 and TRBJ1-5; no D gene can be assigned with confidence. This receptor has the CDR3 CASRGGVSNQPQHF. The nucleotide sequence reads as follows: TGTGCCAGCAGGGGCGGGGTTAGCAATCAGCCCCAGCATTTT.